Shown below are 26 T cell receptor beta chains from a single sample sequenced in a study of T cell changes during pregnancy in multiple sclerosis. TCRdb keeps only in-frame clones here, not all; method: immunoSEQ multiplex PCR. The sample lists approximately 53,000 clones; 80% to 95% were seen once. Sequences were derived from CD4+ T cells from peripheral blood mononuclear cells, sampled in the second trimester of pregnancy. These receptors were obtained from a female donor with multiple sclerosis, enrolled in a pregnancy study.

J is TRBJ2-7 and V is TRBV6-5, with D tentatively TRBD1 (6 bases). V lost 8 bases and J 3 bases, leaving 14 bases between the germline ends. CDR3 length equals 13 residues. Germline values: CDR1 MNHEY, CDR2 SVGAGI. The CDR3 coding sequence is TGTGCCAGCCGGCAGGGGCAAGTCTACGAGCAGTACTTC. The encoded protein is CASRQGQVYEQYF.

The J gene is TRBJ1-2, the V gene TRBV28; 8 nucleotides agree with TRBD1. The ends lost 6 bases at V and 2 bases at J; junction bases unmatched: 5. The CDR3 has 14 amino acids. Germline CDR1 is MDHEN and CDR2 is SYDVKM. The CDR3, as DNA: TGTGCCAGCAGGGACTGGGACAGGAACTATGGCTACACCTTC. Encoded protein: CASRDWDRNYGYTF.

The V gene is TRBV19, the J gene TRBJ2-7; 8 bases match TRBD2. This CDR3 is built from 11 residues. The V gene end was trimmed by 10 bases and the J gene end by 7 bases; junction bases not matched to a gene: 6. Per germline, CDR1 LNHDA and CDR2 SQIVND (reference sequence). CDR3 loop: CATVAGREQYF. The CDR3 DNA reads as TGTGCCACAGTAGCGGGAAGGGAGCAGTACTTC.

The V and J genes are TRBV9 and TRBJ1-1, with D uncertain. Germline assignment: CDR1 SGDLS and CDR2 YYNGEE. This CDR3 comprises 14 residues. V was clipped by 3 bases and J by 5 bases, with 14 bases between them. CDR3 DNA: TGTGCCAGCAGCGGGACCTCGGGGTGGACTGAAGCTTTCTTT. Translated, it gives CASSGTSGWTEAFF.

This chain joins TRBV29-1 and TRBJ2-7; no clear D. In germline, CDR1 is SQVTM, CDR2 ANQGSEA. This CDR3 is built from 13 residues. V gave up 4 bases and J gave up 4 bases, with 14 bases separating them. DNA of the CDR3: TGCAGCGTTGGGGTCGGAGTATCTTACGAGCAGTACTTC. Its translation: CSVGVGVSYEQYF.

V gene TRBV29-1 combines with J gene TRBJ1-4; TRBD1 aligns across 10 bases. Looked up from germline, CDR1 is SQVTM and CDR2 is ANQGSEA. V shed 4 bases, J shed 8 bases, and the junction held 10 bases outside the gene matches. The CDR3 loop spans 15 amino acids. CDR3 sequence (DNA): TGCAGCGTTGGTCTCTCTGGGACAGGGGTCGAAAAACTGTTTTTT. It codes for CSVGLSGTGVEKLFF.

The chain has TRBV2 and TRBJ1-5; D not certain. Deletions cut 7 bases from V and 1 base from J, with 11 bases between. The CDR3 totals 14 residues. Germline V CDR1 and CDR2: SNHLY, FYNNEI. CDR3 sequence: CASNVYMSNQPQHF. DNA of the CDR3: TGTGCCAGCAATGTATATATGAGCAATCAGCCCCAGCATTTT.

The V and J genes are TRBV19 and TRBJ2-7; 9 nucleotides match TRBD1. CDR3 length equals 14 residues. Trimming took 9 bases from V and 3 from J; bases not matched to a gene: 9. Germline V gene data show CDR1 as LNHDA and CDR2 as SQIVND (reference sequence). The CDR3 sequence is CASTPRDRVYEQYF. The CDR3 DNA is TGTGCCAGCACCCCGCGGGACAGGGTCTACGAGCAGTACTTC. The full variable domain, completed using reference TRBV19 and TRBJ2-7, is DGGITQSPKYLFRKEGQNVTLSCEQNLNHDAMYWYRQDPGQGLRLIYYSQIVNDFQKGDIAEGYSVSREKKESFPLTVTSAQKNPTAFYLCASTPRDRVYEQYFGPGTRLTVT.

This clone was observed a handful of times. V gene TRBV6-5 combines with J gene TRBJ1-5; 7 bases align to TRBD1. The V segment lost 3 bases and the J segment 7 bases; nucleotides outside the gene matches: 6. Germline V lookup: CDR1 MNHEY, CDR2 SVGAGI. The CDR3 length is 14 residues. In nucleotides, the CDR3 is TGTGCCAGCAGTTATTCTACAGGGGACCAGCCCCAGCATTTT. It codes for CASSYSTGDQPQHF.

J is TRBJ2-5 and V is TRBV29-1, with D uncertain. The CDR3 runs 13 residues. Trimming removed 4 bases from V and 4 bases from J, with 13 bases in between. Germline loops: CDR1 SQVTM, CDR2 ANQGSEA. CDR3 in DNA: TGCAGCGTTGCCCAGTGGCGGCGAGAGACCCAGTACTTC. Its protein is CSVAQWRRETQYF.

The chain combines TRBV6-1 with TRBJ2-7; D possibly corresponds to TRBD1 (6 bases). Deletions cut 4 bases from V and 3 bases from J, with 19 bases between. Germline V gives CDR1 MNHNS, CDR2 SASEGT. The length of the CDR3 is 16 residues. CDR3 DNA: TGTGCCAGCAGTGGGGCTGGGGCAGGGGCCCGCTACGAGCAGTACTTC. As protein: CASSGAGAGARYEQYF.

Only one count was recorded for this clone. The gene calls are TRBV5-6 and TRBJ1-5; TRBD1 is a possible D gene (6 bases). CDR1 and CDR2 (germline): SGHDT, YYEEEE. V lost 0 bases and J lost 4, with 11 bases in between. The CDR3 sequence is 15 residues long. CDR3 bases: TGTGCCAGCAGCTTGGGATTGCAGGGGAATCAGCCCCAGCATTTT. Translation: CASSLGLQGNQPQHF. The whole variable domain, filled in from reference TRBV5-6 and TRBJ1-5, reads DAGVTQSPTHLIKTRGQQVTLRCSPKSGHDTVSWYQQALGQGPQFIFQYYEEEERQRGNFPDRFSGHQFPNYSSELNVNALLLGDSALYLCASSLGLQGNQPQHFGDGTRLSIL.

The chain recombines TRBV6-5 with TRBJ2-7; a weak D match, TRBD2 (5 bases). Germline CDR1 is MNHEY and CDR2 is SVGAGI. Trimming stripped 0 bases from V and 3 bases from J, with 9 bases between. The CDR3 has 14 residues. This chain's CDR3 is CASSYSYGLYEQYF. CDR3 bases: TGTGCCAGCAGTTACTCGTACGGACTCTACGAGCAGTACTTC.

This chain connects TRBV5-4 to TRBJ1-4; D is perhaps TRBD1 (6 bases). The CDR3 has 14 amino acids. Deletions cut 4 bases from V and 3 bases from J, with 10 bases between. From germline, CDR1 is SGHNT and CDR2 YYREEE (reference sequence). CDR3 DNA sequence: TGTGCCAGCAGCCCCTCAGGGGCTAATGAAAAACTGTTTTTT. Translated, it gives CASSPSGANEKLFF.

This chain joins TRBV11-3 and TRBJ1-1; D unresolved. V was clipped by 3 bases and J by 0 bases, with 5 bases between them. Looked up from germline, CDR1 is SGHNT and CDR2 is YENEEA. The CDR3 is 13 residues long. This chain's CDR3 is CASSFSLNTEAFF. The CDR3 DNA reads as TGTGCCAGCAGCTTTTCTCTGAACACTGAAGCTTTCTTT.

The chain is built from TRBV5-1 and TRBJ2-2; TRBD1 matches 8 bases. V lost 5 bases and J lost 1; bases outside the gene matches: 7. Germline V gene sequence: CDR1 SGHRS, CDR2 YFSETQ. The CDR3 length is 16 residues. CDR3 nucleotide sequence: TGCGCCAGCAGACAAGGGACAGGAGAGAACACCGGGGAGCTGTTTTTT. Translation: CASRQGTGENTGELFF. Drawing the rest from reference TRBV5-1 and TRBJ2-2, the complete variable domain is KAGVTQTPRYLIKTRGQQVTLSCSPISGHRSVSWYQQTPGQGLQFLFEYFSETQRNKGNFPGRFSGRQFSNSRSEMNVSTLELGDSALYLCASRQGTGENTGELFFGEGSRLTVL.

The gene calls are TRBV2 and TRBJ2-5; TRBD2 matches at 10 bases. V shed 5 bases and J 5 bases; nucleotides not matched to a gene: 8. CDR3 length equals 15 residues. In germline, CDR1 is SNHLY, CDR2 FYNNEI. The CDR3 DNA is TGTGCCAGCAGTACTCCGGGTAGCGGGAGGGAGACCCAGTACTTC. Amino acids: CASSTPGSGRETQYF.

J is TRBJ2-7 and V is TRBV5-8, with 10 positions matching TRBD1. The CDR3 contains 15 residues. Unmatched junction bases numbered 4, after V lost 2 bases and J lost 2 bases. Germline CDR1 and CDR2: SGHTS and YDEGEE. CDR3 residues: CASSLPGQGTYEQYF. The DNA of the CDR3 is TGTGCCAGCAGCTTACCGGGACAGGGGACCTACGAGCAGTACTTC.

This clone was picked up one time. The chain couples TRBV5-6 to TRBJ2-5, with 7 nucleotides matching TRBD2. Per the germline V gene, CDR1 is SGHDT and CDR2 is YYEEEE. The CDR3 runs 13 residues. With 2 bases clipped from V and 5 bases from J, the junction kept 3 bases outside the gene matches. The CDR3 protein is CASSFTAGETQYF. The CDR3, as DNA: TGTGCCAGCAGCTTTACAGCGGGGGAGACCCAGTACTTC.

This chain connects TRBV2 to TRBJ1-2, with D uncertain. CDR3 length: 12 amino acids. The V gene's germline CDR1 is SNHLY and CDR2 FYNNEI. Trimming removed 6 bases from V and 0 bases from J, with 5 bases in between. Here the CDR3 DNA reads TGTGCCAGCAGGCGTTCTAACTATGGCTACACCTTC. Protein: CASRRSNYGYTF.

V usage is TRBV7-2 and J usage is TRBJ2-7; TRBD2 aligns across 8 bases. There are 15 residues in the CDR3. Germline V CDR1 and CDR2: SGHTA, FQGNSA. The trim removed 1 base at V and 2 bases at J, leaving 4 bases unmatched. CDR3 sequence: CASSLDLLAAYEQYF. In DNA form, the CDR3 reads TGTGCCAGCAGCTTAGACTTACTAGCGGCCTACGAGCAGTACTTC.

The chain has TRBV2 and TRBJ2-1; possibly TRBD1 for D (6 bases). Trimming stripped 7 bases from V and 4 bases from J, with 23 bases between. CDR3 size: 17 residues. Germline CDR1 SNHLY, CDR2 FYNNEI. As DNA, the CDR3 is TGTGCCAGCACCAGAAGGGTTTGGGACACCAAATACAATGAGCAGTTCTTC. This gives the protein CASTRRVWDTKYNEQFF.

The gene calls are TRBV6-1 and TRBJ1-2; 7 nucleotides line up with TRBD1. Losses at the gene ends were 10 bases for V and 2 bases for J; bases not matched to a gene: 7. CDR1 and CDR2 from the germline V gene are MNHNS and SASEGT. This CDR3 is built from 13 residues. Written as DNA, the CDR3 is TGTGCCAACCAGGGACAGATAAACTATGGCTACACCTTC. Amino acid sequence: CANQGQINYGYTF.

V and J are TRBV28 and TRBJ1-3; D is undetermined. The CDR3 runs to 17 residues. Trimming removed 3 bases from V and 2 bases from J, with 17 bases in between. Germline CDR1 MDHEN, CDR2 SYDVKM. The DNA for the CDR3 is TGTGCCAGCAGTTTCGCTTCCATGGGGAGGGCTGGAAACACCATATATTTT. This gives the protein CASSFASMGRAGNTIYF.

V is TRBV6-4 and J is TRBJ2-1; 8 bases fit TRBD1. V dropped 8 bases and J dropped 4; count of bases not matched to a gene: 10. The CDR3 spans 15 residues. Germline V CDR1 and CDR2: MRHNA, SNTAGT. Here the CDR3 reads CASSTPGQDYNEQFF. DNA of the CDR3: TGTGCCAGCTCGACCCCGGGACAGGATTACAATGAGCAGTTCTTC.

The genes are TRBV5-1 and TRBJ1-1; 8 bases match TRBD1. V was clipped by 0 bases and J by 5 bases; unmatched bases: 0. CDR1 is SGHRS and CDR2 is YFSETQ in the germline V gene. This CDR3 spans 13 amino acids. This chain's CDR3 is CASSLDRGTEAFF. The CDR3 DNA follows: TGCGCCAGCAGCTTGGACAGGGGGACTGAAGCTTTCTTT.